Below, 21 T cell receptor beta chains from the same sample are listed, as sequenced in a study of cytomegalovirus exposure and HLA in healthy donors. 13 Jbeta primers and 60 Vbeta primers were used for the PCR. Libraries were prepared by immunoSEQ multiplex PCR; TCRdb keeps only in-frame clonotypes and omits some of them. Of about 130,000 clones listed, roughly three quarters are singletons. Sequenced input: PBMCs. The origin of the receptors is a man aged 30 to 39 in good health and CMV-seropositive.

The gene calls are TRBV2 and TRBJ2-2; D unclear. This CDR3 contains 14 residues. Germline CDR1 and CDR2: SNHLY and FYNNEI. V was shortened by 6 bases and J by 2 bases, with 10 bases between the two germline ends. The CDR3 nucleotides are TGTGCCAGCAGGACCCTAGTTAACACCGGGGAGCTGTTTTTT. Translated, it gives CASRTLVNTGELFF.

The chain is built from TRBV7-7 and TRBJ2-3; no reliable D call. The CDR3 runs 14 residues. Trimming pared 5 bases from V and 0 bases from J, leaving 9 bases between. Germline CDR1 and CDR2: SSHAT and FNYEAQ (reference sequence). Here the CDR3 reads CASSPTTSTDTQYF. The CDR3, as DNA: TGTGCCAGCAGCCCTACGACTAGCACAGATACGCAGTATTTT.

This clone came up a few times. This sequence joins TRBV25-1 and TRBJ2-7; 13 bases match TRBD2. CDR1 is MGHDK, CDR2 SYGVNS, per germline. V was pared by 5 bases and J by 9 bases, with 7 bases of the junction left unmatched. This CDR3 comprises 14 residues. This CDR3 is CASSPQRTSGRQYF. The CDR3 nucleotides read TGTGCCAGCAGTCCCCAAAGGACTAGCGGGAGGCAGTACTTC.

The V gene is TRBV30, the J gene TRBJ1-1, with D unresolved. This CDR3 contains 13 residues. From germline, CDR1 is GTSNPN and CDR2 SVGIG (reference sequence). V was clipped by 4 bases and J by 1 base, with 10 bases between them. CDR3 sequence (DNA): TGTGCCTGGACTCCCCTGAGGAACACTGAAGCTTTCTTT. This translates into CAWTPLRNTEAFF.

The chain recombines TRBV5-1 with TRBJ1-3, with unresolved D. The germline gives CDR1 SGHRS, CDR2 YFSETQ. V was cut by 1 base and J by 4 bases, with 9 bases left in between. CDR3 length equals 14 residues. This CDR3 reads CASSLMEEGNTIYF. For the CDR3, the DNA is TGCGCCAGCAGCTTGATGGAGGAGGGAAACACCATATATTTT.

This chain joins TRBV6-1 and TRBJ2-7, with 8 nucleotides matching TRBD2. Germline loops: CDR1 MNHNS, CDR2 SASEGT. The junction had 17 bases not matched to a gene; V was cut back by 9 bases and J by 7 bases. The CDR3 has 15 residues. As DNA, the CDR3 is TGTGCCAGTAGTAGTGGCGGGAGGCCCACGGAGGAGCAGTACTTC. As protein: CASSSGGRPTEEQYF.

DNA of the CDR3: TGTGCCAGCAGCTTGGTTGCAGGGAGGGCTGAAGCTTTCTTT. Its protein product is CASSLVAGRAEAFF. This sequence joins TRBV5-6 and TRBJ1-1; a possible D gene is TRBD1 (5 bases). Germline loops: CDR1 SGHDT, CDR2 YYEEEE. The ends were cut back, 0 bases at V and 6 bases at J, with 12 bases in the middle. This CDR3 region has 14 residues. Combining the CDR3 with reference TRBV5-6 and TRBJ1-1 gives the whole variable domain DAGVTQSPTHLIKTRGQQVTLRCSPKSGHDTVSWYQQALGQGPQFIFQYYEEEERQRGNFPDRFSGHQFPNYSSELNVNALLLGDSALYLCASSLVAGRAEAFFGQGTRLTVV.

The gene calls are TRBV12-5 and TRBJ2-3; TRBD2 is a possible D gene (5 bases). CDR1 and CDR2 from the germline V gene are LGHNT and FRNRAP. The CDR3 extends over 13 amino acids. V was trimmed by 7 bases and J by 3 bases, leaving 11 bases between them. CDR3 protein: CASAMRATDTQYF. The DNA for the CDR3 is TGTGCTAGTGCCATGAGGGCAACAGATACGCAGTATTTT.

This chain connects TRBV27 to TRBJ2-5; possibly TRBD1 for D (5 bases). V was pared by 5 bases and J by 5 bases, with 21 bases between. The CDR3 has 16 residues. Germline loops: CDR1 MNHEY, CDR2 SMNVEV (reference sequence). The CDR3 loop is CASSPNPRDRRETQYF. The CDR3 DNA sequence: TGTGCCAGCAGTCCCAACCCCAGGGATCGAAGGGAGACCCAGTACTTC.

The chain carries TRBV27 and TRBJ1-4, with a tentative D call TRBD1 (6 bases). Germline lookup yields CDR1 MNHEY and CDR2 SMNVEV (reference sequence). Trimming removed 4 bases at V and 0 bases at J, with 9 bases between. The CDR3 length is 15 residues. This CDR3 is CASSSPGATNEKLFF. Written as DNA, the CDR3 is TGTGCCAGCAGTTCCCCAGGGGCAACTAATGAAAAACTGTTTTTT.

The chain is built from TRBV11-3 and TRBJ2-5; 12 bases fit TRBD2. Per germline, CDR1 SGHNT and CDR2 YENEEA. Trimming took 4 bases from V and 3 from J; bases not matched to a gene: 3. The length of the CDR3 is 15 residues. The CDR3 bases are TGTGCCAGCAGCTATGGACTAGCGGGGAAAGAGACCCAGTACTTC. Translating gives CASSYGLAGKETQYF.

This chain uses TRBV4-2 with TRBJ2-2, with D perhaps matching TRBD2 (6 bases). The CDR3 consists of 15 residues. V was shortened by 6 bases and J by 1 base, with 12 bases between the two germline ends. CDR1 is LGHNA, CDR2 YNFKEQ, per germline. CDR3 residues: CASSAEAGNTGELFF. For the CDR3, the DNA is TGTGCCAGCAGTGCTGAAGCGGGGAACACCGGGGAGCTGTTTTTT.

This clone was seen only once. The genes are TRBV5-1 and TRBJ1-1; a possible D gene is TRBD1 (5 bases). Germline CDR1 SGHRS, CDR2 YFSETQ. The V end was cut by 3 bases, the J end by 0 bases, with 21 bases between. This CDR3 contains 18 residues. CDR3 bases: TGCGCCAGCAGCTCCATCCCGCGACAGCCAAACTTGAACACTGAAGCTTTCTTT. This gives the protein CASSSIPRQPNLNTEAFF.

The chain couples TRBV6-5 to TRBJ2-1; D possibly corresponds to TRBD2 (6 bases). V lost 4 bases and J lost 0, with 13 bases in between. The CDR3 contains 16 residues. Germline lookup yields CDR1 MNHEY and CDR2 SVGAGI. The CDR3: CASSFGSPSSYNEQFF. CDR3 in DNA: TGTGCCAGCAGTTTCGGGAGTCCTAGCTCCTACAATGAGCAGTTCTTC.

This chain joins TRBV23-1 and TRBJ1-2, with 9 bases aligning to TRBD1. TRBV23-1 is identified as an open reading frame with a role that is uncertain. The trim removed 11 bases at V and 8 bases at J, leaving 12 bases unmatched. The CDR3 has 13 residues. The CDR3 sequence is CAYLPGQGGGYTF. For the CDR3, the DNA is TGCGCCTACCTCCCGGGACAGGGTGGCGGCTACACCTTC.

The rearrangement links TRBV5-1 to TRBJ2-7; tentative D call: TRBD1 (5 bases). The length of the CDR3 is 14 residues. Germline V lookup: CDR1 SGHRS, CDR2 YFSETQ. V lost 0 bases and J lost 5, with 12 bases in between. The CDR3: CASSLGGRVHEQYF. The CDR3 coding sequence is TGCGCCAGCAGCTTGGGGGGCAGGGTGCACGAGCAGTACTTC.

The CDR3, as DNA: TGTGCCAGCAGCTTAGGTCGTTCGGGAGACACTGAAGCTTTCTTT. Its translation: CASSLGRSGDTEAFF. The chain couples TRBV11-2 to TRBJ1-1; D is unresolved. The CDR3 extends over 15 amino acids. Trimming took 1 base from V and 3 from J, leaving 12 bases between them. The germline gives CDR1 SGHAT, CDR2 FQNNGV.

V usage is TRBV30 and J usage is TRBJ1-2, with a weak D call TRBD1 (6 bases). The germline gives CDR1 GTSNPN, CDR2 SVGIG (reference sequence). V shed 2 bases and J shed 8 bases, with 12 bases lying between them. CDR3 length equals 12 residues. CDR3 residues: CAWSLTGGGYTF. In DNA form, the CDR3 reads TGTGCCTGGAGTTTGACAGGTGGGGGCTACACCTTC.

The chain has TRBV5-8 and TRBJ1-6; D call uncertain. Germline V gives CDR1 SGHTS, CDR2 YDEGEE. The CDR3 spans 14 residues. V was cut by 0 bases and J by 5 bases, with 6 bases left in between. The CDR3 DNA reads as TGTGCCAGCAGCTTGGTAGAAGATAATTCACCCCTCCACTTT. It specifies CASSLVEDNSPLHF.

The chain has TRBV7-2 and TRBJ2-1, with 13 nucleotides matching TRBD2. CDR1 and CDR2 (germline): SGHTA, FQGNSA. CDR3 size: 15 residues. With 5 bases clipped from V and 8 bases from J, the junction kept 6 bases outside the gene matches. The CDR3 DNA reads as TGTGCCAGCAGCCCGACTAGCGGGAGGAGATATGAGCAGTTCTTC. This codes for CASSPTSGRRYEQFF.

The rearrangement uses TRBV6-1 and TRBJ1-1; D possibly corresponds to TRBD1 (6 bases). The CDR3 runs 10 residues. CDR1 is MNHNS, CDR2 SASEGT, per germline. Trimming pared 6 bases from V and 10 bases from J, leaving 9 bases between. CDR3 nucleotide sequence: TGTGCCAGCAGGACCAGGGGAGCTTTCTTT. It encodes CASRTRGAFF.